This TCR beta chain was obtained from a study of cytomegalovirus exposure and HLA in healthy donors. The validation cohort, a group of over a hundred subjects, included the donors and was separate from the roughly 670-subject first cohort. Measured with immunoSEQ multiplex PCR; TCRdb has only the in-frame clones, and not every one. The sample shows under 200,000 clones, roughly 77% of them seen only once. About this clone: What it binds is not known.

General study findings and limits: The authors enumerated some 170 TCR beta chains as linked to cytomegalovirus.

V was trimmed by 0 bases and J by 12 bases, leaving 20 bases between them. The CDR3 has 16 residues. Germline values: CDR1 KGHSH, CDR2 LQKENI. Sequencing used PBMCs. This TCR was recovered from a woman aged 25 to 45 in good health and CMV-seronegative. The chain employs TRBV18 and TRBJ1-4; D uncertain. The DNA for the CDR3 is TGTGCCAGCTCACCACCGAGGCAAACGCCCGCCGGCGAACTGTTTTTT. Protein product: CASSPPRQTPAGELFF.